Each of the 10 T cell receptor beta chains below was sequenced from the same sample in a study of T cells in Graves' hyperthyroidism and ophthalmopathy. Amplification yielded TCR beta CDR3 regions, with RNA transcripts as the source. HTBI primers were employed in a first-round RT-PCR of the TCR CDR3. One entry per CDR3 protein results from TCRdb running MiXCR on the multiplex PCR reads. Altogether a few hundred thousand distinct CDR3 sequences are present, 19% being singletons, with the ten largest covering 3.7%. Sequenced input: blood. The origin of the receptors is a woman younger than 30 with Graves' hyperthyroidism.

The gene calls are TRBV20-1 and TRBJ2-2; D is ambiguous. The V gene's germline CDR1 is DFQATT and CDR2 SNEGSKA (reference sequence). The CDR3 is 15 residues long. Trimming left V 0 bases short and J 1 base short, with 9 bases between. The CDR3 spells CSARELERNTGELFF. CDR3 nucleotides: TGCAGTGCTAGAGAGCTAGAACGGAACACCGGGGAGCTGTTTTTT.

This clonotype was detected many times. The chain carries TRBV11-2 and TRBJ2-7; TRBD1 matches 7 bases. Germline CDR1 reads SGHAT; CDR2 reads FQNNGV. Trimming cost V 0 bases and J 3 bases; bases outside gene matches: 14. The CDR3 length is 18 residues. The CDR3 loop reads CASSLEMTWDRFHYEQYF. For the CDR3, the DNA is TGTGCCAGCAGCTTAGAGATGACATGGGACAGATTTCACTACGAGCAGTACTTC.

This clonotype was seen repeatedly, ten times or more. The chain recombines TRBV7-8 with TRBJ1-2; 7 bases fit TRBD1. CDR1 is SGHVS and CDR2 is FQNEAQ in the germline V gene. The CDR3 loop spans 15 amino acids. Germline trimming cut 5 bases from V and 2 bases from J; bases unmatched to any gene: 8. CDR3 residues: CASSPGGQDNYGYTF. For the CDR3, the DNA is TGTGCCAGCAGCCCGGGCGGACAGGACAACTATGGCTACACCTTC.

Ten or more counts support this clonotype. This chain links TRBV12-3 or TRBV12-4 with TRBJ2-5; no definite D call. This CDR3 has 13 residues. Trimming cost V 3 bases and J 4 bases, with 9 bases left between them. CDR3 in DNA: TGTGCCAGCAGTTTTCTTGGGCTAGAGACCCAGTACTTC. Protein product: CASSFLGLETQYF.

J is TRBJ1-1 and V is TRBV19; 7 nucleotides align to TRBD1. The germline gives CDR1 LNHDA, CDR2 SQIVND (reference sequence). The CDR3 extends over 15 amino acids. Germline trimming cut 5 bases from V and 4 bases from J; bases unmatched to any gene: 10. Written as DNA, the CDR3 is TGTGCCAGTAGTGCACTGAGGGGGCAAGGCACTGAAGCTTTCTTT. Translation: CASSALRGQGTEAFF.

The sample holds many counts of this clonotype. J is TRBJ1-2 and V is TRBV2; D is ambiguous. CDR1 SNHLY and CDR2 FYNNEI come from the germline V gene. The CDR3 totals 12 residues. V was clipped by 10 bases and J by 4 bases, with 13 bases between them. Written as DNA, the CDR3 is TGTGCCATTACTGACGGCGGCTATGGCTACACCTTC. Amino acids: CAITDGGYGYTF.

This clonotype was counted many times. V usage is TRBV12-3 or TRBV12-4 and J usage is TRBJ2-7, with D perhaps TRBD1 (5 bases). The CDR3 is 15 residues long. Trimming left V 3 bases short and J 3 bases short, with 15 bases between. In DNA, the CDR3 is TGTGCCAGCAGTTTTGTCAGGGCCTTGAGCTACGAGCAGTACTTC. Translated, it gives CASSFVRALSYEQYF.

This chain joins TRBV12-3 or TRBV12-4 and TRBJ1-5; 10 bases line up with TRBD1. The CDR3 loop spans 15 amino acids. Losses at the gene ends were 5 bases for V and 4 bases for J; bases not matched to a gene: 5. DNA of the CDR3: TGTGCCAGCAGTGCCGGGACAGGGGAAAATCAGCCCCAGCATTTT. Translating gives CASSAGTGENQPQHF.

This clonotype was found many times. The chain uses TRBV30 and TRBJ2-7, with D tentatively TRBD1 or TRBD2 (7 bases each). The CDR3 loop spans 13 amino acids. In germline, CDR1 is GTSNPN, CDR2 SVGIG (reference sequence). Trimming shortened V by 1 base and J by 6 bases, and 13 bases separated the two germline ends. CDR3 region: CAWSETGEGEQYF. In DNA form, the CDR3 reads TGTGCCTGGAGTGAAACAGGGGAGGGCGAGCAGTACTTC.

This clonotype was counted a few times. Germline and junction disagree at one end, which may indicate a read error. The gene calls are TRBV7-2 and TRBJ2-5; TRBD1 matches at 7 bases. The CDR3 contains 15 residues. Germline loops: CDR1 SGHTA, CDR2 FQGNSA. Written as DNA, the CDR3 is TGTGCCAGCAGCTTCCGGGACAGCCTCGTCCCCTCTAGGGACTTC. Protein sequence: CASSFRDSLVPSRDF.